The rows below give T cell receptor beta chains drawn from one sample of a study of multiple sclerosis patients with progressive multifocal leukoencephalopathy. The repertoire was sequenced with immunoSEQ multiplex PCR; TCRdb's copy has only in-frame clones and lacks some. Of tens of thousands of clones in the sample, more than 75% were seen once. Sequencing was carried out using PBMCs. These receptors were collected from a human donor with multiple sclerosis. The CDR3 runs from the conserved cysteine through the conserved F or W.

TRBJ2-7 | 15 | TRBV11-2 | CASSPTGTPSYEQYF
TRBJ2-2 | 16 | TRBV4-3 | CASSQNRQAGTGELFF
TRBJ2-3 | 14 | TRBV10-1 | CASSEFVGTDTQYF
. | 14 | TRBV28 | CASSRPGSSYEQYF
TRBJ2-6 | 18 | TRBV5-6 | CASMWRGTGYSGANVLTF
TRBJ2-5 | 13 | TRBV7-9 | CASSPGKQETQYF
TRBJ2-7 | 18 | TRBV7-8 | CASSLARLAGGVRTEQYF
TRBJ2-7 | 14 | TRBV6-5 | CASSYSGPTYEQYF
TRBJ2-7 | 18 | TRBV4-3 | CASSQEGAGSGSGYEQYF
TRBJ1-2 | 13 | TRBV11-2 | CASSLWAERGYTF
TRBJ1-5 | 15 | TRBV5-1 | CASSFGAGSNQPQHF
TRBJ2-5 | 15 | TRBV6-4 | CASSETSAGGETQYF
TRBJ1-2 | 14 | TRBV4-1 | CASSYVLGGMSDGF
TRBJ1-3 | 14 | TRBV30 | CASDRTTSGNTIYF
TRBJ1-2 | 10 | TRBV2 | CASSEDGYTF
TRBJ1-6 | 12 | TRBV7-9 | CASSSGASPLHF
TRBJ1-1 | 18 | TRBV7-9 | CASSLVWGRDSENTEAFF
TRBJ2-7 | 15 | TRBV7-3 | CASSEWSSGGYEQYF
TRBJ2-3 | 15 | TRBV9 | CASSLAGGGTDTQYF
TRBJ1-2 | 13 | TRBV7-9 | CASTWGSNYGYTF
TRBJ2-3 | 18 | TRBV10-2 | CASSESTFSGGVEDTQYF
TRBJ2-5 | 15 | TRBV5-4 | CASSLDRARGETQYF
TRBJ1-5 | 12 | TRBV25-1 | CASSELGQPQHF
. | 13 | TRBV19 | CAAGRGVHYEQYF
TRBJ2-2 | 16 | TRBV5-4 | CASSLDGGAYTGELFF
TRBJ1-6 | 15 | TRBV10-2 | CASRLSDTGGSPLHF
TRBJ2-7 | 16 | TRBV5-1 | CASSPGLAGSTYEQYF
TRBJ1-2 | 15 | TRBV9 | CASSPRGAGLDGYTF
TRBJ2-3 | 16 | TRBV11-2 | CASSDYSGGVTDTQYF
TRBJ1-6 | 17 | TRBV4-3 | CASSQAVGQPYNSPLHF
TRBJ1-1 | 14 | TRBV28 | CASSLPTGNTEAFF
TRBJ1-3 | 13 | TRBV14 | CASSLPPGNTIYF
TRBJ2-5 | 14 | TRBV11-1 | CASSWSPSGETQYF
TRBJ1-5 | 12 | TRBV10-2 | CASSEFNQPQHF
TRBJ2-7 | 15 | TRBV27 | CASSLAVGAPYEQYF
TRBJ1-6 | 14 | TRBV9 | CASSAGRAATPLHF
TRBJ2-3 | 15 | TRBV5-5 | CASRGALQSTDTQYF
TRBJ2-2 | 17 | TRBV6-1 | CASSETDREINTGELFF
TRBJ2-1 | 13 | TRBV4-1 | CASSQELIYEQFF
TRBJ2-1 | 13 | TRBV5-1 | CATAGTSAGEQFF
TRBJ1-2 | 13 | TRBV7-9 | CASSLGGQTGYTF
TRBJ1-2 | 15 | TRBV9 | CASSDPTGGGYGYTF
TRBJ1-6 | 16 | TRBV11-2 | CASSLEPGGGLSPLHF
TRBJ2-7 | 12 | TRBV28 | CASSPPGNEQYF
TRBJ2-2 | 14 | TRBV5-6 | CASSSGLDPGELFF
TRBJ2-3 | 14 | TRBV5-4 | CASSLIDGADTQYF
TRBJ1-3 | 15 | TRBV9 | CASSPPLNSGNTIYF
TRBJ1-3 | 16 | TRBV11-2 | CASSRGTGGAGNTIYF
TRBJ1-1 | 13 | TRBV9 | CASSAAGNTEAFF
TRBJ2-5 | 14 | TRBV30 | CAWSGKGGGETQYF
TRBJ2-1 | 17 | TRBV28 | CASSSKELAGGINEQFF
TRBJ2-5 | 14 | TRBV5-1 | CASNPSGHQETQYF
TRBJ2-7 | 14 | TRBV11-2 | CASSLEARSYEQYF